Described below is a single T cell receptor (beta chain) sequence and its context. V gave up 5 bases and J gave up 6 bases, with 11 bases separating them. Germline CDR1 and CDR2: SGHTA and FQGNSA. This CDR3 contains 12 residues. The data were obtained in a study of shared clonotypes between healthy human individuals. Only in-frame clones appear in the TCRdb table, and some are missing; sequencing was by immunoSEQ multiplex PCR. Of about 95,000 clones listed, roughly two thirds are singletons. The sequence was collected from a man under 40 in good health. The rearrangement links TRBV7-2 to TRBJ2-7; unclear D gene. Sample: memory CD8+ T cells sorted from blood. Subset specified: CD45RO+ cells pooled with CCR7-negative TemRA cells. The CDR3 DNA reads as TGTGCCAGCAGCCGACTTCTTGTCGAGCAGTACTTC. As protein: CASSRLLVEQYF. Looking up the rest from reference TRBV7-2 and TRBJ2-7 gives the full variable domain: GAGVSQSPSNKVTEKGKDVELRCDPISGHTALYWYRQSLGQGLEFLIYFQGNSAPDKSGLPSDRFSAERTGGSVSTLTIQRTQQEDSAVYLCASSRLLVEQYFGPGTRLTVT.